These 29 T cell receptor beta chains share one sample of origin, sequenced in a study of blood T cell repertoires in COVID-19. Here immunoSEQ multiplex PCR was the method, and the copy in TCRdb shows in-frame clones only, minus some. The table includes about 180,000 clones, roughly 88% detected once. The sequencing sample was made of peripheral blood. The receptors were gathered from a human donor with active or convalescent COVID-19. The donor label of this sample is uncertain.

This clone was observed a handful of times. This rearrangement joins TRBV5-1 to TRBJ2-5; D remains unclear. Germline CDR1 is SGHRS and CDR2 is YFSETQ. This CDR3 has 13 amino acids. V lost 4 bases, J lost 4 bases, and 11 bases lay in between. CDR3: CASSALHGETQYF. In DNA form, the CDR3 reads TGCGCCAGCAGCGCTCTGCACGGAGAGACCCAGTACTTC. The full variable domain, its missing parts supplied by reference TRBV5-1 and TRBJ2-5, is KAGVTQTPRYLIKTRGQQVTLSCSPISGHRSVSWYQQTPGQGLQFLFEYFSETQRNKGNFPGRFSGRQFSNSRSEMNVSTLELGDSALYLCASSALHGETQYFGPGTRLLVL.

The rearrangement uses TRBV11-2 and TRBJ2-7, with 8 bases identical to TRBD2. The germline gives CDR1 SGHAT, CDR2 FQNNGV. V shed 7 bases and J 3 bases; nucleotides not matched to a gene: 17. The CDR3 totals 17 residues. The CDR3 here is CASTKEAGLAGYYEQYF. The DNA of the CDR3 is TGTGCCAGCACCAAAGAAGCCGGCCTAGCGGGCTACTACGAGCAGTACTTC.

This chain connects TRBV6-5 to TRBJ2-7, with TRBD1 as a possible D gene (6 bases). The V gene lost 2 bases and the J gene lost 0 bases, with 11 bases spanning the gap. Germline CDR1 MNHEY, CDR2 SVGAGI. This CDR3 is built from 15 residues. The CDR3 region is CASSYQDRPSYEQYF. The DNA of the CDR3 is TGTGCCAGCAGTTACCAAGACAGGCCCTCCTACGAGCAGTACTTC.

This clone was recorded once. The chain has TRBV5-1 and TRBJ1-2; 9 bases align to TRBD1. CDR1 and CDR2 (germline): SGHRS, YFSETQ. Unmatched junction bases numbered 6, after V lost 4 bases and J lost 2 bases. This CDR3 spans 15 amino acids. In nucleotides, the CDR3 is TGCGCCAGCAGCGGGGGGACAGGGCAAAACTATGGCTACACCTTC. Its translation: CASSGGTGQNYGYTF.

This chain links TRBV19 with TRBJ2-1; perhaps TRBD1 as D (6 bases). Germline-derived CDR1 and CDR2 are LNHDA and SQIVND (reference sequence). V lost 4 bases, J lost 4 bases, and 8 bases lay in between. This CDR3 region has 13 residues. The CDR3, as DNA: TGTGCCAGTAGTACCGGACAGTACAATGAGCAGTTCTTC. Amino acid sequence: CASSTGQYNEQFF.

The rearrangement uses TRBV2 and TRBJ2-2; no definite D call. Trimming removed 3 bases from V and 6 bases from J, with 8 bases in between. Looked up from germline, CDR1 is SNHLY and CDR2 is FYNNEI. This CDR3 is built from 13 residues. This chain's CDR3 is CASSDSFSGELFF. The CDR3 region has the DNA TGTGCCAGCAGTGACTCGTTCTCCGGGGAGCTGTTTTTT.

On this clone: Other DNA sequences from this sample encode an identical CDR3 as well. The J gene is TRBJ2-3, the V gene TRBV3-1 (or the pseudogene TRBV3-2), with D maybe TRBD2 (5 bases). Germline V lookup: CDR1 LGHDT, CDR2 YNNKEL (reference sequence). The CDR3 is 15 amino acids. The V end was cut by 0 bases, the J end by 1 base, with 8 bases between. In DNA, the CDR3 is TGTGCCAGCAGCCAAGAATTGAGGGGCACAGATACGCAGTATTTT. Translated, it gives CASSQELRGTDTQYF.

V and J are TRBV6-5 and TRBJ1-2; TRBD1 is a possible D gene (5 bases). The CDR3 has 15 residues. Germline CDR1 is MNHEY and CDR2 is SVGAGI. V was clipped by 0 bases and J by 2 bases, with 10 bases between them. CDR3 amino acids: CASSYSIGGNYGYTF. The CDR3 nucleotides read TGTGCCAGCAGTTACTCGATCGGGGGAAACTATGGCTACACCTTC.

CDR3 sequence reads: CASSVGDRRGRDTEAFF. DNA of the CDR3: TGTGCCAGCAGTGTTGGGGACAGAAGAGGTCGAGACACTGAAGCTTTCTTT. The J gene is TRBJ1-1, the V gene TRBV25-1, with 7 bases matching TRBD1. V lost 4 bases to trimming and J lost 3 bases; unmatched junction nucleotides: 14. This CDR3 region has 17 residues. Germline V lookup: CDR1 MGHDK, CDR2 SYGVNS.

The V and J genes are TRBV5-1 and TRBJ1-3; D gene unclear. The CDR3 is made up of 14 amino acids. Germline V gene sequence: CDR1 SGHRS, CDR2 YFSETQ. Trimming shortened V by 0 bases and J by 7 bases, and 11 bases separated the two germline ends. CDR3 in amino acids: CASSLGPPGNTIYF. The DNA for the CDR3 is TGCGCCAGCAGCTTGGGGCCACCCGGGAACACCATATATTTT.

The rearrangement uses TRBV18 and TRBJ1-2, with a possible D match to TRBD1 (5 bases). V lost 3 bases to trimming and J lost 8 bases, with 13 bases between them. Germline V gives CDR1 KGHSH, CDR2 LQKENI. This CDR3 comprises 13 residues. Here the CDR3 DNA reads TGTGCCAGCTCACCTTCTTCGGGGGGAGGCTACACCTTC. It is translated as CASSPSSGGGYTF.

The rearrangement uses TRBV4-1 and TRBJ2-7; tentative D call: TRBD1 (5 bases). Germline V gives CDR1 MGHRA, CDR2 YSYEKL. The CDR3 consists of 13 residues. Trimming cost V 1 base and J 6 bases, with 10 bases left between them. CDR3 sequence: CASSQGGAAEQYF. The DNA for the CDR3 is TGCGCCAGCAGCCAAGGGGGCGCAGCCGAGCAGTACTTC.

The V and J genes are TRBV7-2 and TRBJ2-3, with TRBD1 matching over 8 bases. The CDR3 loop spans 15 amino acids. With V trimmed by 5 bases and J by 5 bases, 9 bases remained unmatched. The germline V gene encodes CDR1 SGHTA and CDR2 FQGNSA. DNA of the CDR3: TGTGCCAGCAGCCCACGGGCAGGGGGCAAAGATACGCAGTATTTT. Translating gives CASSPRAGGKDTQYF.

The chain links TRBV5-1 to TRBJ1-1; no clear D. Germline CDR1 and CDR2: SGHRS and YFSETQ. The CDR3 is 15 residues long. V was cut by 0 bases and J by 0 bases, with 9 bases left in between. CDR3 in DNA: TGCGCCAGCAGCTTGGTGGCACGCCTGAACACTGAAGCTTTCTTT. This encodes CASSLVARLNTEAFF.

The chain carries TRBV6-5 and TRBJ2-7, with D possibly being TRBD2 (6 bases). Germline V gene lookup returns CDR1 MNHEY and CDR2 SVGAGI. V shed 5 bases and J shed 2 bases, with 10 bases lying between them. The CDR3 runs 13 residues. The CDR3 region has the DNA TGTGCCAGCAGTCCCGGGAGTACCTACGAGCAGTACTTC. This codes for CASSPGSTYEQYF.

The chain is built from TRBV6-5 and TRBJ1-1; the match to TRBD1 covers 10 bases. CDR1 MNHEY and CDR2 SVGAGI come from the germline V gene. CDR3 size: 14 residues. V was pared by 2 bases and J by 4 bases, with 1 base of the junction left unmatched. The CDR3 DNA reads TGTGCCAGCAGTTACAGGACAGGGGGCACTGAAGCTTTCTTT. Its translation is CASSYRTGGTEAFF.

This clone was seen a handful of times. The DNA for the CDR3 is TGTGCCAGCAGTTCCACGACAGGGTCCACTGAAGCTTTCTTT. Its protein product is CASSSTTGSTEAFF. The chain has TRBV6-2 or TRBV6-3 and TRBJ1-1; 7 bases are shared with TRBD1. Germline V gene sequence: CDR1 MNHEY, CDR2 SVGEGT. The CDR3 length is 14 residues. Trimming took 4 bases from V and 4 from J; bases not matched to a gene: 6.

In its sample, this clone was seen a few times. The chain is built from TRBV5-6 and TRBJ1-6; maybe TRBD1 (5 bases). Germline-derived CDR1 and CDR2 are SGHDT and YYEEEE. V was cut by 1 base and J by 7 bases, with 21 bases left in between. The CDR3 contains 18 residues. This CDR3 is CASSLRGTAYEFNSPLHF. CDR3 bases: TGTGCCAGCAGCTTGAGGGGCACAGCGTATGAATTCAATTCACCCCTCCACTTT.

The V gene is TRBV4-2, the J gene TRBJ2-3; D remains unclear. This CDR3 has 11 residues. Looked up from germline, CDR1 is LGHNA and CDR2 is YNFKEQ. V was shortened by 11 bases and J by 5 bases, with 11 bases between the two germline ends. DNA of the CDR3: TGTGCCGTTTCCTCGGGAGATACGCAGTATTTT. Residues: CAVSSGDTQYF.

The V gene is TRBV5-1, the J gene TRBJ2-7; 15 nucleotides align to TRBD2. CDR1 and CDR2 from the germline V gene are SGHRS and YFSETQ. The J segment lost 1 base and the V segment lost 4 bases, leaving 3 bases of the junction unmatched. This CDR3 is built from 16 residues. The CDR3 region is CASSLGLAGGSYEQYF. DNA of the CDR3: TGCGCCAGCAGCCTGGGACTAGCGGGAGGATCCTACGAGCAGTACTTC.

This rearrangement joins TRBV2 to TRBJ1-1; no definite D call. The CDR3 covers 11 residues. In germline, CDR1 is SNHLY, CDR2 FYNNEI. V was pared by 6 bases and J by 5 bases, with 7 bases between. The CDR3 region has the DNA TGTGCCAGCAGACAGCGGACTGAAGCTTTCTTT. It codes for CASRQRTEAFF.

The chain recombines TRBV27 with TRBJ1-6, with a weak D call TRBD1 (6 bases). Germline CDR1 reads MNHEY; CDR2 reads SMNVEV (reference sequence). The length of the CDR3 is 12 residues. Trimming removed 8 bases at V and 12 bases at J, with 14 bases between. The CDR3 here is CASGGGMRPLHF. The CDR3 DNA reads TGTGCCAGCGGGGGGGGCATGCGACCCCTCCACTTT.

The chain combines TRBV18 with TRBJ2-7; TRBD1 aligns across 7 bases. CDR1 and CDR2 from the germline V gene are KGHSH and LQKENI. V was clipped by 3 bases and J by 5 bases; unmatched bases: 7. This CDR3 region has 14 residues. CDR3 in amino acids: CASSPQGEKDEQYF. For the CDR3, the DNA is TGTGCCAGCTCACCGCAGGGGGAAAAGGACGAGCAGTACTTC.

The chain employs TRBV4-3 and TRBJ1-4, with 7 nucleotides matching TRBD1. From germline, CDR1 is LGHNA and CDR2 YSLEER. CDR3 length: 17 amino acids. Trimming took 0 bases from V and 4 from J; bases not matched to a gene: 8. The CDR3 DNA sequence: TGCGCCAGCAGCCAAGATTTCGGACAGGCATATAATGAAAAACTGTTTTTT. Translated: CASSQDFGQAYNEKLFF.

J is TRBJ2-2 and V is TRBV9; 8 bases map to TRBD1. V gave up 4 bases and J gave up 6 bases; unmatched junction bases: 5. The CDR3 is made up of 14 amino acids. The germline V gene encodes CDR1 SGDLS and CDR2 YYNGEE. CDR3 region: CASSLTTGAGELFF. The CDR3 DNA sequence: TGTGCCAGCAGCCTCACGACAGGGGCCGGGGAGCTGTTTTTT.

The chain recombines TRBV5-1 with TRBJ1-1; TRBD1 is a possible D gene (5 bases). The CDR3 sequence is 14 residues long. Germline values: CDR1 SGHRS, CDR2 YFSETQ. V shed 3 bases and J shed 1 base, with 10 bases lying between them. CDR3 sequence (DNA): TGCGCCAGCAGCTGGGTCGGGGGGAACACTGAAGCTTTCTTT. Its protein is CASSWVGGNTEAFF.

The chain recombines TRBV3-1 (or the pseudogene TRBV3-2) with TRBJ1-2, with D unclear. The CDR3 is 12 amino acids. Germline CDR1 reads LGHDT; CDR2 reads YNNKEL (reference sequence). V lost 4 bases to trimming and J lost 6 bases, with 9 bases between them. The CDR3 protein is CASSLRSDGYTF. The CDR3 bases are TGTGCCAGCAGCCTCCGGAGCGATGGCTACACCTTC.

DNA for the CDR3: TGTGCCAGCAGCTTAGCGGGAGGGCCGGGCAATGAGCAGTTCTTC. Translation: CASSLAGGPGNEQFF. The gene calls are TRBV7-6 and TRBJ2-1; 7 positions match TRBD2. The CDR3 has 15 amino acids. Looked up from germline, CDR1 is SGHVS and CDR2 is FNYEAQ. The V gene end was trimmed by 0 bases and the J gene end by 6 bases; junction bases not matched to a gene: 5. Full variable domain (missing parts from reference TRBV7-6 and TRBJ2-1): GAGVSQSPRYKVTKRGQDVALRCDPISGHVSLYWYRQALGQGPEFLTYFNYEAQQDKSGLPNDRFSAERPEGSISTLTIQRTEQRDSAMYRCASSLAGGPGNEQFFGPGTRLTVL.

This chain links TRBV6-5 with TRBJ2-1, with D unresolved. Germline V gene lookup returns CDR1 MNHEY and CDR2 SVGAGI. V was pared by 7 bases and J by 4 bases, with 11 bases between. The CDR3 runs 13 residues. The CDR3 sequence is CASNRKEYNEQFF. CDR3 coding DNA: TGTGCCAGCAATAGAAAAGAATACAATGAGCAGTTCTTC.